What follows are 20 T cell receptor beta chains derived from one specimen sequenced in a study of T cell clonotyping in hematopoietic cell transplantation (dated by TCRdb to about 2021). The sample's time point label, decoded: 30 days after allo-HCT. The library relied on the immunoSEQ multiplex PCR assay. TCRdb holds this immuneACCESS table with in-frame rearrangements only. Some clones are missing; in checked studies, unresolved V genes explain under half, and the rest has no known cause. This sample gives some 3,500 clones in total; roughly 72% of them show up just once. Together, the top ten hold 5.9% of the sample. Sequenced material: peripheral blood mononuclear cells, taken 30 days after allogeneic stem cell transplant. The receptors stem from a male patient in his thirties or forties who had an allogeneic stem cell transplant from an unrelated donor, so the T cells may come from the graft donor. Some clones in this sample may be carry-over from other donors' samples.

The chain employs TRBV7-2 and TRBJ1-2; no firm D call. Germline CDR1 and CDR2: SGHTA and FQGNSA. This CDR3 comprises 15 residues. V was pared by 2 bases and J by 4 bases, with 14 bases between. The CDR3 is CASSLSRVSSYGYTF. DNA for the CDR3: TGTGCCAGCAGCTTATCAAGGGTCTCAAGCTATGGCTACACCTTC.

This chain uses TRBV4-2 with TRBJ2-3; D uncertain. The V end lost 2 bases, the J end lost 3 bases, and 6 bases lay between the germline ends. CDR1 is LGHNA and CDR2 is YNFKEQ in the germline V gene. The CDR3 consists of 13 residues. The CDR3 protein is CASSQPGTDTQYF. As DNA, the CDR3 is TGTGCCAGCAGCCAACCTGGGACAGATACGCAGTATTTT.

V usage is TRBV19 and J usage is TRBJ2-1; D is ambiguous. V lost 3 bases and J 10 bases, leaving 7 bases between the germline ends. Germline lookup yields CDR1 LNHDA and CDR2 SQIVND (reference sequence). This CDR3 is built from 11 residues. As DNA, the CDR3 is TGTGCCAGTAGTATTACCCTAGAGCAGTTCTTC. Its translation: CASSITLEQFF.

This clone was counted between two and nine times. V is TRBV2 and J is TRBJ2-7; the match to TRBD1 covers 7 bases. From germline, CDR1 is SNHLY and CDR2 FYNNEI. The CDR3 spans 15 residues. V was clipped by 5 bases and J by 2 bases; unmatched bases: 9. The CDR3 here is CASSTDRAATYEQYF. The CDR3 nucleotides are TGTGCCAGCAGTACTGACAGGGCAGCGACCTACGAGCAGTACTTC.

The CDR3 DNA reads TGTGCCAGCAGCAAGGACGGAGTTGGCTACACCTTC. This gives the protein CASSKDGVGYTF. V is TRBV7-3 and J is TRBJ1-2, with D unresolved. The V gene's germline CDR1 is SGHTA and CDR2 FQGTGA. The CDR3 covers 12 residues. Trimming took 5 bases from V and 7 from J, leaving 11 bases between them.

The rearrangement joins TRBV29-1 to TRBJ2-1; 7 bases align to TRBD1. Trimming at V came to 3 bases and at J to 0 bases, leaving 2 bases not matched to a gene. Germline V CDR1 and CDR2: SQVTM, ANQGSEA. The CDR3 totals 14 residues. The CDR3 region is CSVEGQYSYNEQFF. The CDR3 DNA follows: TGCAGCGTTGAGGGACAGTACTCCTACAATGAGCAGTTCTTC.

The V call is TRBV28, the J call TRBJ2-7, with D perhaps TRBD1 (5 bases). This CDR3 region has 11 residues. Germline V lookup: CDR1 MDHEN, CDR2 SYDVKM. V was cut by 4 bases and J by 8 bases, with 9 bases left in between. CDR3 loop: CASSSRVKQYF. CDR3 nucleotide sequence: TGTGCCAGCAGTTCCAGGGTGAAGCAGTACTTC.

The chain has TRBV6-5 and TRBJ2-4; D is perhaps TRBD1 or TRBD2 (5 bases each). This CDR3 comprises 16 residues. Germline CDR1 is MNHEY and CDR2 is SVGAGI. V lost 1 base and J lost 0, with 10 bases in between. CDR3 in amino acids: CASSYYRDGAKNIQYF. CDR3 DNA sequence: TGTGCCAGCAGTTACTATCGGGACGGAGCCAAAAACATTCAGTACTTC.

The J gene is TRBJ2-1, the V gene TRBV5-1, with D unresolved. The length of the CDR3 is 13 residues. Germline loops: CDR1 SGHRS, CDR2 YFSETQ. V dropped 1 base and J dropped 9 bases, with 11 bases sitting between them. CDR3 residues: CASSLSGIREQFF. Here the CDR3 DNA reads TGCGCCAGCAGCTTGAGTGGTATTCGTGAGCAGTTCTTC.

DNA of the CDR3: TGTGCCAGTAACCCAGGGGCCCTGGGCGGGGGCCAGCAGTACTTC. Translated: CASNPGALGGGQQYF. The genes are TRBV19 and TRBJ2-7; a weak D match, TRBD2 (7 bases). This CDR3 has 15 residues. In germline, CDR1 is LNHDA, CDR2 SQIVND (reference sequence). V was trimmed by 7 bases and J by 8 bases, leaving 24 bases between them.

This clone was picked up a small number of times. An end of the junction differs from the germline gene, which may be a read error. The gene calls are TRBV19 and TRBJ1-6, with a possible D match to TRBD1 (6 bases). The length of the CDR3 is 16 residues. Germline loops: CDR1 LNHDA, CDR2 SQIVND (reference sequence). CDR3 DNA: TGTGCCAGCAGTATATTGGGGGGCCTTGGGGATTCACCCCTCCACTTT. Its translation is CASSILGGLGDSPLHF.

The J gene is TRBJ1-3, the V gene TRBV27; D gene unclear. CDR3 length: 14 amino acids. Per germline, CDR1 MNHEY and CDR2 SMNVEV (reference sequence). V was clipped by 4 bases and J by 3 bases, with 10 bases between them. In DNA form, the CDR3 reads TGTGCCAGCAGTTCCGGGAACTTTGGAAACACCATATATTTT. This sequence encodes CASSSGNFGNTIYF.

This clone appeared once. This chain joins TRBV19 and TRBJ1-1, with D uncertain. Germline loops: CDR1 LNHDA, CDR2 SQIVND (reference sequence). The CDR3 loop spans 13 amino acids. The ends were cut back, 0 bases at V and 8 bases at J, with 10 bases in the middle. CDR3 residues: CASSIDRGREAFF. The DNA for the CDR3 is TGTGCCAGTAGTATAGATCGCGGACGGGAAGCTTTCTTT.

This rearrangement joins TRBV29-1 to TRBJ1-5; D perhaps matches TRBD1 (5 bases). V lost 7 bases and J 5 bases, leaving 15 bases between the germline ends. CDR3 length: 13 residues. Germline V gives CDR1 SQVTM, CDR2 ANQGSEA. Written as DNA, the CDR3 is TGCAGCGCCGGGGCAGGGAACGATCAGCCCCAGCATTTT. This codes for CSAGAGNDQPQHF.

This clone was counted between two and nine times. This chain links TRBV19 with TRBJ1-5; D gene ambiguous. The CDR3 has 15 residues. Germline V CDR1 and CDR2: LNHDA, SQIVND (reference sequence). The V end lost 5 bases, the J end lost 3 bases, and 14 bases lay between the germline ends. CDR3 in amino acids: CASSDGRAFNQPQHF. The CDR3 region has the DNA TGTGCCAGTAGTGACGGTAGGGCCTTCAATCAGCCCCAGCATTTT.

The V gene is TRBV10-3, the J gene TRBJ1-2; TRBD1 is a possible D gene (6 bases). The CDR3 contains 15 residues. Trimming removed 0 bases at V and 8 bases at J, with 16 bases between. CDR1 is ENHRY and CDR2 is SYGVKD in the germline V gene. The CDR3, as DNA: TGTGCCATCAGTGAGTCGCAGGACAGCCCTCGGGGCTACACCTTC. Translating it yields CAISESQDSPRGYTF.

This clone has only one observation. CDR3 nucleotide sequence: TGTGCCAGTAGGGCACAGGGGGAAGTGACTGAAGCTTTCTTT. It is translated as CASRAQGEVTEAFF. The V and J genes are TRBV19 and TRBJ1-1; TRBD1 aligns across 8 bases. The CDR3 length is 14 residues. V shed 6 bases and J 5 bases; nucleotides not matched to a gene: 8. The V gene's germline CDR1 is LNHDA and CDR2 SQIVND (reference sequence).

This clone came up a few times. The rearrangement uses TRBV28 and TRBJ1-5; D is unclear. The CDR3 extends over 15 amino acids. Germline V lookup: CDR1 MDHEN, CDR2 SYDVKM. Trimming took 6 bases from V and 4 from J, leaving 16 bases between them. CDR3 loop: CASSLGGWGNQPQHF. In DNA, the CDR3 is TGTGCCAGCAGCCTCGGCGGGTGGGGAAATCAGCCCCAGCATTTT.

This chain links TRBV25-1 with TRBJ2-3; D may be TRBD1 or TRBD2 (5 bases each). This CDR3 comprises 14 residues. CDR1 is MGHDK and CDR2 is SYGVNS in the germline V gene. V lost 8 bases, J lost 2 bases, and 14 bases lay in between. This CDR3 is CASLGDLNTDTQYF. CDR3 coding DNA: TGTGCCAGCTTAGGGGACCTGAACACAGATACGCAGTATTTT.

The genes are TRBV5-6 and TRBJ2-7; D gene uncertain. The CDR3 length is 17 residues. Germline CDR1 is SGHDT and CDR2 is YYEEEE. V dropped 3 bases and J dropped 3 bases, with 22 bases sitting between them. The CDR3 reads CASSSLMAYQIDYEQYF. CDR3 nucleotides: TGTGCCAGCAGCTCCCTAATGGCATACCAGATCGACTACGAGCAGTACTTC.